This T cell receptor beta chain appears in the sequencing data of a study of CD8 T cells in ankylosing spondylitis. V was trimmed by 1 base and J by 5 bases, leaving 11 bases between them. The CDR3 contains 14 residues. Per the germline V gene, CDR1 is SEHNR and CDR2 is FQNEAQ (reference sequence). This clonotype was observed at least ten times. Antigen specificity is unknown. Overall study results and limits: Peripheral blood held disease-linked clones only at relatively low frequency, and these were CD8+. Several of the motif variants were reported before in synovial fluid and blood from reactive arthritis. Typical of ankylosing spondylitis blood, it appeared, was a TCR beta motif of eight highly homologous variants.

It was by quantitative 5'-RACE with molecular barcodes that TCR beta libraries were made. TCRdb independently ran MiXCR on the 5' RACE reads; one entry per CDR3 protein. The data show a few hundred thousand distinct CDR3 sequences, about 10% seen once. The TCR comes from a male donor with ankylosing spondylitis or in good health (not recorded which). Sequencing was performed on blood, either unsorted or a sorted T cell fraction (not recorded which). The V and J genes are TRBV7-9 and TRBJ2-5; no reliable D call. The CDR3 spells CASSLGPSGETQYF. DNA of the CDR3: TGTGCCAGCAGCTTAGGTCCCAGTGGGGAGACCCAGTACTTC.